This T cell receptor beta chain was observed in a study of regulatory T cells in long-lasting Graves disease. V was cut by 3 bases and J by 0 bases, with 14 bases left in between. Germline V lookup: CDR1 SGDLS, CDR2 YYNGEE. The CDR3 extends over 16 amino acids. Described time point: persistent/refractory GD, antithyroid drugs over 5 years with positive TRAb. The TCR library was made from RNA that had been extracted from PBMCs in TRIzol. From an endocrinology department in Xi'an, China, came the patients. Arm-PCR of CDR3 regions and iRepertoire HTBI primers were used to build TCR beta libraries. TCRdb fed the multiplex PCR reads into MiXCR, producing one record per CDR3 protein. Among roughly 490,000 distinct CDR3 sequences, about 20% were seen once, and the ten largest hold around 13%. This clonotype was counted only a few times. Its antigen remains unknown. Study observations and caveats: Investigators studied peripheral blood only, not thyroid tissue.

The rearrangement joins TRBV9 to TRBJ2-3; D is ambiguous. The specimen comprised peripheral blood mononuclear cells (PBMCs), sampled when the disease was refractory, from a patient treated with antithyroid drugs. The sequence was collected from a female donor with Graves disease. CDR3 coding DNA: TGTGCCAGCAGCGGACATATCAGTGCTAGCACAGATACGCAGTATTTT. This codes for CASSGHISASTDTQYF.